One sample yielded the 27 T cell receptor beta chains listed below, sequenced in a study of response to subunit inactivated influenza vaccine. TCRdb reprocessed the RT-PCR reads via MiXCR and lists one record per CDR3 protein. Among more than 700,000 distinct CDR3 sequences listed, around 20% were seen once. The specimen comprised PBMCs from blood, sampled 4 to 6 days after vaccination. These receptors came from a man between 45 and 60 years old who received an inactivated influenza vaccine.

In its sample, this clonotype was seen many times. The chain is built from TRBV20-1 and TRBJ2-7; possibly TRBD2 for D (6 bases). The germline CDR1 and CDR2 sequences are DFQATT and SNEGSKA (reference sequence). V shed 0 bases and J shed 5 bases, with 14 bases lying between them. CDR3 size: 14 residues. The CDR3 reads CSARDKEGINEQYF. The CDR3 nucleotides are TGCAGTGCTAGAGATAAGGAGGGCATCAACGAGCAGTACTTC.

This sequence joins TRBV20-1 and TRBJ2-7, with 7 nucleotides matching TRBD2. V trimming: 3 bases; J trimming: 1 base; junction bases outside the gene matches: 12. The CDR3 runs 16 residues. CDR1 is DFQATT, CDR2 SNEGSKA, per germline (reference sequence). The CDR3 DNA is TGCAGTGCTAGTGTTTTTCTGGCGGGAGTGTCCTACGAGCAGTACTTC. The encoded protein is CSASVFLAGVSYEQYF.

The chain links TRBV20-1 to TRBJ2-3; D possibly uses TRBD1 or TRBD2 (6 bases each). This CDR3 spans 17 amino acids. With 3 bases removed from V and 1 base from J, the gap between germline ends came to 20 bases. Germline CDR1 reads DFQATT; CDR2 reads SNEGSKA (reference sequence). The DNA for the CDR3 is TGCAGTGCTAGGCGCCGCGGTGGGGGGCGGGGCACAGATACGCAGTATTTT. This sequence encodes CSARRRGGGRGTDTQYF.

Only a few counts were recorded for this clonotype. The rearrangement uses TRBV15 and TRBJ2-2, with TRBD1 matching over 7 bases. J gave up 7 bases and V 7 bases, and 12 bases lay outside the gene matches. The CDR3 length is 15 residues. CDR1 is LNHNV, CDR2 YYDKDF, per germline (reference sequence). In DNA, the CDR3 is TGTGCCACCACAAACCGACAGGGTCAGGGCGGGGAGCTGTTTTTT. Protein product: CATTNRQGQGGELFF.

This rearrangement joins TRBV7-2 to TRBJ2-7; TRBD2 agrees at 11 bases. The germline V gene encodes CDR1 SGHTA and CDR2 FQGNSA. Trimming took 3 bases from V and 7 from J; bases not matched to a gene: 11. The CDR3 covers 16 residues. CDR3 sequence: CASSFVRTSGSCEQYF. The CDR3 bases are TGTGCCAGCAGCTTTGTACGAACTAGCGGGAGTTGTGAGCAGTACTTC.

The chain links TRBV5-1 to TRBJ2-3; the match to TRBD2 covers 11 bases. Germline CDR1 is SGHRS and CDR2 is YFSETQ. Unmatched junction bases numbered 6, after V lost 3 bases and J lost 3 bases. The CDR3 extends over 16 amino acids. For the CDR3, the DNA is TGCGCCAGCAGCTATCAGACTAGCGGGGTGACAGATACGCAGTATTTT. This encodes CASSYQTSGVTDTQYF.

This clonotype was detected ten times or more. The V gene is TRBV12-3 or TRBV12-4, the J gene TRBJ2-5; no firm D call. The CDR3 length is 11 residues. Trimming left V 6 bases short and J 4 bases short, with 6 bases between. CDR3 loop: CASSFRETQYF. CDR3 bases: TGTGCCAGCAGCTTTAGAGAGACCCAGTACTTC.

This clonotype was seen only a few times. V gene TRBV18 combines with J gene TRBJ2-7; D is perhaps TRBD1 (6 bases). This CDR3 is built from 14 residues. Trimming stripped 6 bases from V and 2 bases from J, with 14 bases between. Per the germline V gene, CDR1 is KGHSH and CDR2 is LQKENI. The CDR3 loop reads CASSAIQGTYEQYF. CDR3 coding DNA: TGTGCCAGCTCGGCGATACAGGGTACCTACGAGCAGTACTTC.

CDR3 protein: CASSQVAGQKLRNNEQFF. Here the CDR3 DNA reads TGTGCCAGCAGCCAAGTGGCGGGCCAGAAATTGAGAAACAATGAGCAGTTCTTC. This sequence joins TRBV3-1 and TRBJ2-1; possible D gene TRBD2, 5 bases. This CDR3 is built from 18 residues. The germline V and J ends were trimmed by 1 base and 5 bases, with 21 bases remaining between them. Germline V gene sequence: CDR1 LGHDT, CDR2 YNNKEL (reference sequence).

There are a few counts of this clonotype. The rearrangement links TRBV6-2 or TRBV6-3 to TRBJ2-7, with a possible D match to TRBD2 (5 bases). The V and J ends lost 5 bases and 0 bases respectively, with 11 bases between them. CDR1 is MNHEY, CDR2 SVGEGT, per germline. The CDR3 has 14 residues. CDR3: CASSTSGISYEQYF. Written as DNA, the CDR3 is TGTGCCAGCAGTACAAGCGGAATCTCCTACGAGCAGTACTTC.

This clonotype was observed a few times. This chain uses TRBV7-2 with TRBJ1-3, with TRBD1 as a possible D gene (5 bases). Per the germline V gene, CDR1 is SGHTA and CDR2 is FQGNSA. The CDR3 totals 16 residues. Trimming took 5 bases from V and 0 from J, leaving 14 bases between them. The CDR3 protein is CASSRTPGTSGNTIYF. The CDR3 nucleotides read TGTGCCAGCAGCCGAACCCCCGGGACCTCTGGAAACACCATATATTTT.

This clonotype showed up just a few times. This chain connects TRBV6-5 to TRBJ2-3; 12 bases agree with TRBD2. V shed 0 bases and J 0 bases; nucleotides not matched to a gene: 4. The length of the CDR3 is 18 residues. Germline CDR1 is MNHEY and CDR2 is SVGAGI. CDR3 nucleotide sequence: TGTGCCAGCAGTTACTCGACTAGCGGGGGAGGTAGCACAGATACGCAGTATTTT. Translated, it gives CASSYSTSGGGSTDTQYF.

The V call is TRBV20-1, the J call TRBJ2-3; D perhaps matches TRBD1 (5 bases). Germline V gene sequence: CDR1 DFQATT, CDR2 SNEGSKA (reference sequence). The CDR3 has 12 residues. Between the trimmed V and J ends, which lost 0 bases and 4 bases, there was a span of 5 bases. The chain's CDR3 is CSAREGPDTQYF. DNA for the CDR3: TGCAGTGCTAGAGAGGGGCCAGATACGCAGTATTTT.

This clonotype was detected only a few times. A single base separates this from a much larger clone, so it may be a read error. V gene TRBV5-1 combines with J gene TRBJ2-3; no reliable D call. V lost 0 bases, J lost 0 bases, and 5 bases lay in between. This CDR3 is 14 amino acids long. Looked up from germline, CDR1 is SGHRS and CDR2 is YFSETQ. The CDR3 is CASSLETSTDTQYF. For the CDR3, the DNA is TGCGCCAGCAGCTTGGAGACGAGCACAGATACGCAGTATTTT.

The chain combines TRBV7-9 with TRBJ2-1; TRBD1 might be the D (5 bases). CDR1 is SEHNR and CDR2 is FQNEAQ in the germline V gene (reference sequence). This CDR3 has 16 amino acids. The V gene lost 0 bases and the J gene lost 4 bases, with 13 bases spanning the gap. CDR3 bases: TGTGCCAGCAGCTTAGCCGCAGGGAAGCGTTACAATGAGCAGTTCTTC. Protein: CASSLAAGKRYNEQFF.

This clonotype appeared a single time. V usage is TRBV7-6 and J usage is TRBJ2-1; TRBD2 agrees at 9 bases. This CDR3 region has 15 residues. With 5 bases clipped from V and 2 bases from J, the junction kept 4 bases outside the gene matches. Germline V CDR1 and CDR2: SGHVS, FNYEAQ. As DNA, the CDR3 is TGTGCCAGCAGCCCAGCGGGAGGAACCTACAATGAGCAGTTCTTC. Translating gives CASSPAGGTYNEQFF.

Regarding this clonotype: This may be a read error, as it is one base from a much larger clone. This rearrangement joins TRBV24-1 to TRBJ2-7; D might be TRBD1 (6 bases). Per germline, CDR1 KGHDR and CDR2 SFDVKD. This CDR3 contains 14 residues. Deletions cut 3 bases from V and 3 bases from J, with 11 bases between. The CDR3 DNA sequence: TGTGCCACCAGTGATCCCGGACAGAGCTACGAGCAGTACTTC. This sequence encodes CATSDPGQSYEQYF.

This clonotype appeared a few times. The V call is TRBV15, the J call TRBJ2-3; D possibly uses TRBD1 or TRBD2 (5 bases each). V was clipped by 5 bases and J by 0 bases, with 9 bases between them. The CDR3 is made up of 14 amino acids. The germline V gene has CDR1 LNHNV and CDR2 YYDKDF (reference sequence). The CDR3 reads CATSRRDSTDTQYF. The CDR3 coding sequence is TGTGCCACCAGCCGAAGGGACAGCACAGATACGCAGTATTTT.

This clonotype was found a few times. This chain links TRBV20-1 with TRBJ2-5, with D tentatively TRBD2 (5 bases). Trimming took off 3 bases at V and 3 bases at J, with 14 bases between the two ends. In germline, CDR1 is DFQATT, CDR2 SNEGSKA (reference sequence). The CDR3 is 14 residues long. CDR3 protein: CSARSVWGEETQYF. The CDR3 bases are TGCAGTGCTAGGTCGGTATGGGGAGAAGAGACCCAGTACTTC.

This clonotype has a handful of counts. The chain joins TRBV20-1 to TRBJ2-5; 13 bases match TRBD2. CDR3 length: 15 residues. CDR1 and CDR2 (germline): DFQATT, SNEGSKA (reference sequence). Germline trimming cut 5 bases from V and 3 bases from J; bases unmatched to any gene: 6. This chain's CDR3 is CSARTSGRAEETQYF. In nucleotides, the CDR3 is TGCAGTGCTCGTACTAGCGGGAGGGCAGAAGAGACCCAGTACTTC.

This clonotype was observed many times. V usage is TRBV12-3 or TRBV12-4 and J usage is TRBJ2-3; 9 bases fit TRBD1. This CDR3 is 17 amino acids long. With 1 base clipped from V and 4 bases from J, the junction kept 9 bases outside the gene matches. CDR3 nucleotides: TGTGCCAGCAGTTTAGGTCGGACAGGGGCAGATCCAGATACGCAGTATTTT. Translated: CASSLGRTGADPDTQYF.

This clonotype was recorded a few times. The V and J genes are TRBV7-2 and TRBJ2-7; D remains ambiguous. The V and J ends lost 5 bases and 1 base respectively, with 9 bases between them. This CDR3 region has 13 residues. CDR1 and CDR2 from the germline V gene are SGHTA and FQGNSA. CDR3 region: CASSGWASYEQYF. Written as DNA, the CDR3 is TGTGCCAGCAGCGGGTGGGCGTCCTACGAGCAGTACTTC.

The V call is TRBV28, the J call TRBJ2-5; 13 nucleotides agree with TRBD2. The CDR3 extends over 16 amino acids. The J segment lost 7 bases and the V segment lost 5 bases, leaving 10 bases of the junction unmatched. Germline V CDR1 and CDR2: MDHEN, SYDVKM. The CDR3 protein is CASSVIRTSGRGTQYF. CDR3 bases: TGTGCCAGCAGTGTAATTAGGACTAGCGGGAGAGGGACCCAGTACTTC. The full variable domain, completed using reference TRBV28 and TRBJ2-5, is DVKVTQSSRYLVKRTGEKVFLECVQDMDHENMFWYRQDPGLGLRLIYFSYDVKMKEKGDIPEGYSVSREKKERFSLILESASTNQTSMYLCASSVIRTSGRGTQYFGPGTRLLVL.

V and J are TRBV6-1 and TRBJ1-4; D is unresolved. V was pared by 4 bases and J by 8 bases, with 23 bases between. Germline CDR1 reads MNHNS; CDR2 reads SASEGT. The CDR3 extends over 17 amino acids. The CDR3 coding sequence is TGTGCCAGCAGTGCTACAGCTAGCTCATTTGTTCGCGAAAAACTGTTTTTT. Encoded protein: CASSATASSFVREKLFF.

This clonotype was counted only a few times. The V call is TRBV9, the J call TRBJ1-5, with TRBD1 matching over 9 bases. CDR1 is SGDLS, CDR2 YYNGEE, per germline. This CDR3 contains 15 residues. V was clipped by 4 bases and J by 5 bases; unmatched bases: 7. This CDR3 is CASSPEGDRDQPQHF. In DNA, the CDR3 is TGTGCCAGCAGCCCCGAGGGGGACAGGGATCAGCCCCAGCATTTT. The full variable domain, its missing parts supplied by reference TRBV9 and TRBJ1-5, is DSGVTQTPKHLITATGQRVTLRCSPRSGDLSVYWYQQSLDQGLQFLIQYYNGEERAKGNILERFSAQQFPDLHSELNLSSLELGDSALYFCASSPEGDRDQPQHFGDGTRLSIL.

This clonotype was counted ten times or more. The chain recombines TRBV7-9 with TRBJ1-1; perhaps TRBD1 as D (6 bases). Germline V gene data show CDR1 as SEHNR and CDR2 as FQNEAQ (reference sequence). The CDR3 runs to 13 residues. V was clipped by 5 bases and J by 5 bases, with 12 bases between them. The CDR3 DNA reads as TGTGCCAGCAGCCTAACGCAGGGGACTGAAGCTTTCTTT. Its translation is CASSLTQGTEAFF.

This clonotype came up many times. The rearrangement joins TRBV12-3 or TRBV12-4 to TRBJ1-1; D perhaps matches TRBD1 (6 bases). V was trimmed by 7 bases and J by 4 bases, leaving 16 bases between them. CDR3 length: 14 residues. This chain's CDR3 is CASNRQFRGTEAFF. The CDR3 nucleotides are TGTGCCAGCAATCGTCAATTCAGGGGCACTGAAGCTTTCTTT.